The 19 T cell receptor beta chains listed next were all sequenced from one sample in a study of blood T cell repertoires in COVID-19. The data were produced by immunoSEQ multiplex PCR, yet TCRdb's version contains in-frame clones alone and is incomplete. The sample lists 150,000 to 200,000 clones, approximately 80% occurring once. The sample taken for sequencing was peripheral blood. The receptor source for this set is a woman aged 80 or older with COVID-19, enrolled during active disease.

The chain carries TRBV5-1 and TRBJ2-7; possibly TRBD1 for D (6 bases). Germline loops: CDR1 SGHRS, CDR2 YFSETQ. V was cut by 2 bases and J by 2 bases, with 14 bases left in between. The CDR3 runs to 15 residues. CDR3 amino acids: CASSFGAGDPYEQYF. The DNA of the CDR3 is TGCGCCAGCAGCTTTGGGGCAGGGGACCCCTACGAGCAGTACTTC.

The chain joins TRBV5-4 to TRBJ2-1, with TRBD2 identical over 7 bases. There are 15 residues in the CDR3. CDR1 is SGHNT, CDR2 YYREEE, per germline (reference sequence). Losses at the gene ends were 2 bases for V and 3 bases for J; bases not matched to a gene: 5. The CDR3 reads CASSLAGRDYNEQFF. In DNA, the CDR3 is TGTGCCAGCAGCTTAGCGGGGCGTGACTACAATGAGCAGTTCTTC.

This chain connects TRBV30 to TRBJ2-2, with 8 bases lining up with TRBD1. The V segment lost 5 bases and the J segment 9 bases; nucleotides outside the gene matches: 5. Germline CDR1 reads GTSNPN; CDR2 reads SVGIG (reference sequence). The CDR3 loop spans 12 amino acids. CDR3 bases: TGTGCCTGGGACCAGGGGGCTAGGGAGCTGTTTTTT. This codes for CAWDQGARELFF.

This clone was seen a handful of times. The rearrangement links TRBV7-2 to TRBJ1-5, with D unresolved. V gave up 2 bases and J gave up 0 bases, with 5 bases separating them. Germline V CDR1 and CDR2: SGHTA, FQGNSA. CDR3 length: 14 residues. The CDR3 DNA is TGTGCCAGCAGCTTACAGAATAGCAATCAGCCCCAGCATTTT. Its protein product is CASSLQNSNQPQHF.

The V call is TRBV21-1, the J call TRBJ2-1; whether TRBD1, the table's D call, matches the DNA was not checked. TRBV21-1 is deemed a pseudogene. This CDR3 is built from 10 residues. CDR3 residues: CASSEQGAFF. The CDR3 DNA reads TGTGCCAGCAGCGAACAGGGGGCCTTCTTC.

The rearrangement joins TRBV28 to TRBJ1-6; TRBD1 might be the D (5 bases). The CDR3 has 13 residues. Trimming shortened V by 6 bases and J by 10 bases, and 13 bases separated the two germline ends. Germline-derived CDR1 and CDR2 are MDHEN and SYDVKM. The CDR3 loop is CASSSHQGSPLHF. In DNA form, the CDR3 reads TGTGCCAGCAGCTCTCATCAGGGCTCACCCCTCCACTTT.

The chain has TRBV11-3 and TRBJ2-1, with 7 bases identical to TRBD2. Germline V gene data show CDR1 as SGHNT and CDR2 as YENEEA. J gave up 8 bases and V 5 bases, and 6 bases lay outside the gene matches. There are 13 residues in the CDR3. CDR3 coding DNA: TGTGCCAGCAGCCCGCGACTAGCCGATGAGCAGTTCTTC. Translated, it gives CASSPRLADEQFF.

This chain links TRBV1 with TRBJ2-5; the table's D call, TRBD2, has no DNA check behind it. TRBV1 is a pseudogene. The CDR3 contains 21 residues. CDR3 nucleotide sequence: TGCACCAGCAGCCAAGATCTTCACCGGGCGGGAGAGCACCGCCCTGGGGAGACCCAGTACTTC. This translates into CTSSQDLHRAGEHRPGETQYF.

The rearrangement joins TRBV5-8 to TRBJ1-5; TRBD1 matches at 7 bases. This CDR3 contains 17 residues. The ends lost 4 bases at V and 0 bases at J; junction bases unmatched: 10. The V gene's germline CDR1 is SGHTS and CDR2 YDEGEE. In nucleotides, the CDR3 is TGTGCCAGCAGCGACGGGACAGCGCCCAATAGCAATCAGCCCCAGCATTTT. Protein: CASSDGTAPNSNQPQHF.

The gene calls are TRBV7-3 and TRBJ2-3; 11 bases agree with TRBD1. The germline gives CDR1 SGHTA, CDR2 FQGTGA. Trimming removed 5 bases from V and 4 bases from J; junction bases left unmatched: 2. This CDR3 has 14 amino acids. The CDR3 DNA sequence: TGTGCCAGCAGCCCGGGACAGGGGGCAGATACGCAGTATTTT. It specifies CASSPGQGADTQYF.

The rearrangement links TRBV3-1 (or the pseudogene TRBV3-2) to TRBJ2-1, with 12 nucleotides matching TRBD1. V trimming: 4 bases; J trimming: 8 bases; junction bases outside the gene matches: 3. The CDR3 is 14 residues long. In germline, CDR1 is LGHDT, CDR2 YNNKEL (reference sequence). CDR3 sequence reads: CASSRGTGGHEQFF. Written as DNA, the CDR3 is TGTGCCAGCAGCCGAGGGACAGGGGGCCATGAGCAGTTCTTC.

The chain joins TRBV4-2 to TRBJ2-7; maybe TRBD2 (6 bases). V lost 0 bases and J 0 bases, leaving 12 bases between the germline ends. This CDR3 is built from 16 residues. Germline values: CDR1 LGHNA, CDR2 YNFKEQ. CDR3 DNA: TGTGCCAGCAGCCAAGATCGGGGACTCAGCTCCTACGAGCAGTACTTC. Translating gives CASSQDRGLSSYEQYF.

This clone turned up a few times. The CDR3 region is CASSQGDSERKGQFF. The CDR3 DNA sequence: TGTGCCAGCAGCCAAGGGGACTCCGAACGAAAGGGGCAGTTCTTC. This chain uses TRBV4-2 with TRBJ2-1; TRBD2 is a possible D gene (6 bases). Germline-derived CDR1 and CDR2 are LGHNA and YNFKEQ. V lost 1 base and J 12 bases, leaving 19 bases between the germline ends. This CDR3 is 15 amino acids long.

V usage is TRBV18 and J usage is TRBJ2-7; D is uncertain. The CDR3 has 14 residues. In germline, CDR1 is KGHSH, CDR2 LQKENI. The V gene lost 2 bases and the J gene lost 5 bases, with 13 bases spanning the gap. CDR3: CASSPSFAEHEQYF. The CDR3 region has the DNA TGTGCCAGCTCACCAAGTTTCGCGGAACACGAGCAGTACTTC.

This clone was found once. The chain combines TRBV24-1 with TRBJ1-3; 7 bases match TRBD1. This CDR3 has 17 amino acids. CDR1 is KGHDR, CDR2 SFDVKD, per germline. Unmatched junction bases numbered 8, after V lost 4 bases and J lost 0 bases. This CDR3 is CATSDPGQLLSGNTIYF. The CDR3 DNA reads as TGTGCCACCAGTGACCCGGGACAGTTACTCTCTGGAAACACCATATATTTT.

V usage is TRBV29-1 and J usage is TRBJ2-2; the D is unclear. The CDR3 is made up of 13 amino acids. Germline CDR1 SQVTM, CDR2 ANQGSEA. Trimming shortened V by 1 base and J by 2 bases, and 5 bases separated the two germline ends. CDR3 sequence: CSVEVRNTGELFF. The CDR3, as DNA: TGCAGCGTTGAAGTTCGTAACACCGGGGAGCTGTTTTTT.

This sequence joins TRBV4-1 and TRBJ2-1, with 7 bases fitting TRBD2. The germline V gene has CDR1 MGHRA and CDR2 YSYEKL. The J segment lost 8 bases and the V segment lost 4 bases, leaving 8 bases of the junction unmatched. The CDR3 length is 14 residues. CDR3 region: CASSPTGTTDEQFF. DNA of the CDR3: TGCGCCAGCAGCCCGACGGGGACTACGGATGAGCAGTTCTTC.

This clone has only one observation. The chain links TRBV5-4 to TRBJ2-1, with unresolved D. The CDR3 length is 16 residues. Germline V gene lookup returns CDR1 SGHNT and CDR2 YYREEE (reference sequence). Trimming shortened V by 1 base and J by 2 bases, and 13 bases separated the two germline ends. The CDR3, as DNA: TGTGCCAGCAGCTTGCCCGCAGTCGAGGCCTACAATGAGCAGTTCTTC. Protein: CASSLPAVEAYNEQFF.

The V and J genes are TRBV19 and TRBJ1-5; possible D gene TRBD1, 6 bases. Germline lookup yields CDR1 LNHDA and CDR2 SQIVND (reference sequence). This CDR3 contains 12 residues. Trimming stripped 8 bases from V and 1 base from J, with 6 bases between. In DNA, the CDR3 is TGTGCCAGTGGACAGAGCAATCAGCCCCAGCATTTT. Translation gives CASGQSNQPQHF.